This section outlines one T cell receptor (beta chain) sequence together with its context. This entry comes from a study of technical replicates of blood from a handful of donors. Germline V CDR1 and CDR2: GTSNPN, SVGIG (reference sequence). Trimming took 2 bases from V and 4 from J; bases not matched to a gene: 4. The CDR3 consists of 13 residues. TCRdb keeps only in-frame clones here, not all; method: immunoSEQ multiplex PCR. The sample shows roughly 60,000 clones, roughly 95% of them seen only once. The sample was PBMCs. The rearrangement uses TRBV30 and TRBJ1-2; TRBD1 agrees at 7 bases. This TCR was recovered from a human donor in good health. Some clones in this sample may be carry-over from other donors' samples. CDR3 in amino acids: CAWSLGTAYGYTF. CDR3 sequence (DNA): TGTGCCTGGAGTCTCGGGACAGCCTATGGCTACACCTTC.